The clone carrying this TCR beta chain was seen only a few times. Its specificity is unknown. CDR1 and CDR2 from the germline V gene are KGHSH and LQKENI. The V gene lost 6 bases and the J gene lost 0 bases, with 10 bases spanning the gap. The CDR3 is made up of 14 amino acids. Several immunoSEQ plates received, in even portions, the genomic DNA of each subset. Using immunoSEQ multiplex PCR, the repertoire was profiled, and TCRdb retains in-frame clones only, with some absent. This table holds about 980,000 clones, 76% found once. The data are from a study of shared clonotypes between healthy human individuals. Overall study results and limits: Among several donors, roughly 5% of naive CD4 clonotypes were found in common.

The sequenced sample consisted of memory CD4+ T cells sorted from blood. Sample subset: CD45RA-negative fraction. The genes are TRBV18 and TRBJ2-3; the D gene is possibly TRBD1 (6 bases). The source of this sequence is a man younger than 35 in good health. The CDR3 reads CASSPDRSTDTQYF. CDR3 nucleotides: TGTGCCAGCTCGCCGGACAGAAGCACAGATACGCAGTATTTT.